The sequence of this T cell receptor beta chain was determined in a study of identical twins. This clonotype was detected only a few times. V gave up 6 bases and J gave up 1 base; unmatched junction bases: 8. The CDR3 length is 17 residues. Germline CDR1 and CDR2: MDHEN and SYDVKM. A single record per CDR3 protein comes from TCRdb applying MiXCR to the 5' RACE reads. The sample carries 450,000 or so distinct CDR3 sequences, more than 20% recorded once. These data were also reused for a study on T cells expressing NK-cell markers.

The sequenced sample consisted of CD4+ T cells sorted from blood. The source is a woman younger than 30 in good health. J is TRBJ2-6 and V is TRBV28; 8 nucleotides line up with TRBD1. CDR3: CASRTGTGRSGANVLTF. In DNA form, the CDR3 reads TGTGCCAGCAGGACCGGGACAGGTCGGTCTGGGGCCAACGTCCTGACTTTC.